This TCR beta chain appears in the sequencing data of a study of CD8 T cells in ankylosing spondylitis. About this clonotype itself: The antigen is unknown.

Germline lookup yields CDR1 WSHSY and CDR2 SAAADI. The CDR3 runs 15 residues. V lost 0 bases, J lost 7 bases, and 13 bases lay in between. Study conclusions and caveats: The study looked at matched synovial fluid samples from ankylosing spondylitis patients. Disease-linked clones were reported to be significantly enriched there.

TCRdb passed the 5' RACE reads through MiXCR, listing each CDR3 protein once. The data hold 250,000 or so distinct CDR3 sequences, with around 11% observed a single time. This chain uses TRBV10-2 with TRBJ1-5; D call uncertain. Sequencing was carried out using blood, either unsorted or a sorted T cell fraction (not recorded which). The receptor's source is a male donor with ankylosing spondylitis or in good health (not recorded which). CDR3 bases: TGCGCCAGCAGTGAGTCGGGTGCATGGAGGCAGCCCCAGCATTTT. This gives the protein CASSESGAWRQPQHF.